The T cell receptor beta chain described here comes from a study of response to subunit inactivated influenza vaccine. Whole-study findings and limits: Authors suggested seasonal influenza vaccinations each recruit few new T cells.

TCRdb reprocessed the RT-PCR reads with MiXCR, giving one entry per CDR3 protein. Altogether approximately 680,000 distinct CDR3 sequences are present, 15% to 18% being singletons, with the ten largest covering around a tenth. This clonotype was seen only a few times. Its antigen remains unidentified. Germline V gives CDR1 SQVTM, CDR2 ANQGSEA. V dropped 4 bases and J dropped 0 bases, with 13 bases sitting between them. The CDR3 runs to 15 residues. The sequence was obtained from a man between 45 and 60 years old who received an inactivated influenza vaccine. Sequencing used PBMCs from blood, obtained approximately 12 days after vaccination. The gene calls are TRBV29-1 and TRBJ1-3; D is undetermined. The CDR3 DNA reads as TGCAGCGTTGCCACAGCTAAGAGCTCTGGAAACACCATATATTTT. Residues: CSVATAKSSGNTIYF.